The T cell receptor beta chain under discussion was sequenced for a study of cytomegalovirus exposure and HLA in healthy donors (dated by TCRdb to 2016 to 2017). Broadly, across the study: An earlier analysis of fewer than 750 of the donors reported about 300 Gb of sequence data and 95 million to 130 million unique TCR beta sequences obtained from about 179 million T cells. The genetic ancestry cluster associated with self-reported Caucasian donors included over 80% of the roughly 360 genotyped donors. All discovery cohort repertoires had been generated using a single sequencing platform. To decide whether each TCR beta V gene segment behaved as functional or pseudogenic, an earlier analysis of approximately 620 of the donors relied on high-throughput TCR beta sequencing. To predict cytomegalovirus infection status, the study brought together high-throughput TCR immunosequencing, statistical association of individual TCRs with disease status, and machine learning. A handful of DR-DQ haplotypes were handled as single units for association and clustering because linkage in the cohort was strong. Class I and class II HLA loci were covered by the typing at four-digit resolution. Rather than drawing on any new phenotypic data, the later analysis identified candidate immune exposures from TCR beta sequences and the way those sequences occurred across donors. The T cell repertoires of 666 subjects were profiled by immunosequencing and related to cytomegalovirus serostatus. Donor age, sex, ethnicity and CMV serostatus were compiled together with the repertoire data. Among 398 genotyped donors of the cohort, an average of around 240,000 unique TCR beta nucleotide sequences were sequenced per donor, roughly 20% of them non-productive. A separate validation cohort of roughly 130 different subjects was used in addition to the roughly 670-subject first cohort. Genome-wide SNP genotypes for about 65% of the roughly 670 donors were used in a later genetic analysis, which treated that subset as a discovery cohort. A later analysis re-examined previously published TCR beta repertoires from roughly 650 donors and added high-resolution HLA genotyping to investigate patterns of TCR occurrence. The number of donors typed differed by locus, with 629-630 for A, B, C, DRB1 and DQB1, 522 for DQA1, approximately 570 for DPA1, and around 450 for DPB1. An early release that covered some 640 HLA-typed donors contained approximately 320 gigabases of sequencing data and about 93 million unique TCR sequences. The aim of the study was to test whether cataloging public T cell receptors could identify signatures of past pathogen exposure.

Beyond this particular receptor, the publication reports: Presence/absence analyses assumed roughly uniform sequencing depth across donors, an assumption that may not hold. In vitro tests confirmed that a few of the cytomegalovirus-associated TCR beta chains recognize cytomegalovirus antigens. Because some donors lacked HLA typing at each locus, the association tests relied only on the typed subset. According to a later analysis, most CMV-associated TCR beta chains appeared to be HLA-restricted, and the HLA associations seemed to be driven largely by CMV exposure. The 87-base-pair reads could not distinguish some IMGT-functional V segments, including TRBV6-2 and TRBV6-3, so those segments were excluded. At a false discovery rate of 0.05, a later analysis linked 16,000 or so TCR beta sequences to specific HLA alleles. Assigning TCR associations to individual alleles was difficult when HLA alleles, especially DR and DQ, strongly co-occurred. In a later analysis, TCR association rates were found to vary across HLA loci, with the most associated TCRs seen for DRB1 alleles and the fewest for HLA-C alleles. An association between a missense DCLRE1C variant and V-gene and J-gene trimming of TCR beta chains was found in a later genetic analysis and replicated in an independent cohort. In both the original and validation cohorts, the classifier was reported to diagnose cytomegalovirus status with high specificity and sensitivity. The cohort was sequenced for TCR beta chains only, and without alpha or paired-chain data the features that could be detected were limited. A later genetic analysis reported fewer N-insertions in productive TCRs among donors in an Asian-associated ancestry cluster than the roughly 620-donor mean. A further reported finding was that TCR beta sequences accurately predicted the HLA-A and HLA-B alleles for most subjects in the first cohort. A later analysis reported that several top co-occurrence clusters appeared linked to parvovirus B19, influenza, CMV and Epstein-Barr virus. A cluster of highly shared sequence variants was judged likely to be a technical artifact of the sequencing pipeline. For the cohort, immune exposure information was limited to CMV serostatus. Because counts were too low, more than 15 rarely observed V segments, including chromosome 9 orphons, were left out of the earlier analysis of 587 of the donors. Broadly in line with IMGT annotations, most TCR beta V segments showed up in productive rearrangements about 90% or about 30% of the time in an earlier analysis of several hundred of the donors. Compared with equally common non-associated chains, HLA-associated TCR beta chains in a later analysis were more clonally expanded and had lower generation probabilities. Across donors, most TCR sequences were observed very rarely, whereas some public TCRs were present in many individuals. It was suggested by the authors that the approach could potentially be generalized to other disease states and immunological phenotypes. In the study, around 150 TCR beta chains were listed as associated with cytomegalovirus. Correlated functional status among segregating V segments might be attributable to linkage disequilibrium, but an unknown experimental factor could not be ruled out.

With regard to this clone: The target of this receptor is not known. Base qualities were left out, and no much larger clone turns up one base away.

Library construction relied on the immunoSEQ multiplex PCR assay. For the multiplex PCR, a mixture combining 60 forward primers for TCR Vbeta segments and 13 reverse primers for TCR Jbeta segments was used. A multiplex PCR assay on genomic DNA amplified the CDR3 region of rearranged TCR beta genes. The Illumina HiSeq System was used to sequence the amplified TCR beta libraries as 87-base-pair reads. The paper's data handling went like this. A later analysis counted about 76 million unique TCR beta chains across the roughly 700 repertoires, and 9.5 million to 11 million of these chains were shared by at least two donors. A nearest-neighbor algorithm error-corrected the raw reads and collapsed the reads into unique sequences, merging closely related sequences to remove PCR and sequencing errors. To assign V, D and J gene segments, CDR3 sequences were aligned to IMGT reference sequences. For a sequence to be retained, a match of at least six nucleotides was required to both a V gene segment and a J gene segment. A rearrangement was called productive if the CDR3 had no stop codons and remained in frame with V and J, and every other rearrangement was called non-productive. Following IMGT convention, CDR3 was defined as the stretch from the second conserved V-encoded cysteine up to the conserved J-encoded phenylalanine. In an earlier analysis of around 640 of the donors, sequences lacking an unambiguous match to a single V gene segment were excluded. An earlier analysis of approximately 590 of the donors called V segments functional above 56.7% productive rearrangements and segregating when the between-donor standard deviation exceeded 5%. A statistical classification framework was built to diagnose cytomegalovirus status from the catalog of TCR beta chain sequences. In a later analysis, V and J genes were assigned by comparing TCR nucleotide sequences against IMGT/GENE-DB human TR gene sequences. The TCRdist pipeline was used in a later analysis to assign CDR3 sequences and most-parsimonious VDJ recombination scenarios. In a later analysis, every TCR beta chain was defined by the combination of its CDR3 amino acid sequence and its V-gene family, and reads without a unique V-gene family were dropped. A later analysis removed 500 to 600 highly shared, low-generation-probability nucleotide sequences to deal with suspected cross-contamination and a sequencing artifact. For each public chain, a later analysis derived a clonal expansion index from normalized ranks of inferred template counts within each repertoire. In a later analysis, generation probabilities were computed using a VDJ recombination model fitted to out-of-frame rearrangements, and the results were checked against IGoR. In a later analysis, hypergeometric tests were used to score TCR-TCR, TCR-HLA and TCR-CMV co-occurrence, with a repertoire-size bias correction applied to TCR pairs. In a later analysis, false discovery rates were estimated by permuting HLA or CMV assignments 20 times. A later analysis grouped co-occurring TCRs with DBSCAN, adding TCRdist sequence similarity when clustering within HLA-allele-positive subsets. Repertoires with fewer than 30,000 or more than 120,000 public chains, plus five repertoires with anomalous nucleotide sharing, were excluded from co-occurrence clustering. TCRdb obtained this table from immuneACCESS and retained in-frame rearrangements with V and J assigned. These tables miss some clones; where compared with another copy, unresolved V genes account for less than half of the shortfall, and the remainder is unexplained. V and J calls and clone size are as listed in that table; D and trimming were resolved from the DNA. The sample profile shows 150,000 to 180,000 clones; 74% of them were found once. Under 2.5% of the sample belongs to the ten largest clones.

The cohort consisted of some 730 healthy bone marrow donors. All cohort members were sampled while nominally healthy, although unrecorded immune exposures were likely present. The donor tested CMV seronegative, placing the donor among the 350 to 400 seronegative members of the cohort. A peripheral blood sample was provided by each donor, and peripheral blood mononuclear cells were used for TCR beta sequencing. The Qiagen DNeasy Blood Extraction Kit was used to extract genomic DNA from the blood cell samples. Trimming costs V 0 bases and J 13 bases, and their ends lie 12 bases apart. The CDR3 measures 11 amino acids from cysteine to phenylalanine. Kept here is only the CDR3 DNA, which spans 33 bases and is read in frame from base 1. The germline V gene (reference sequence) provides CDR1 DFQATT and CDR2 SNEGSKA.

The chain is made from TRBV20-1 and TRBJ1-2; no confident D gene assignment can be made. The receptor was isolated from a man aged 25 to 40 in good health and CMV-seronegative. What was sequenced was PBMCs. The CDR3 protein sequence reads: CSARDVEACTF. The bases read TGCAGTGCTAGAGATGTAGAGGCGTGCACCTTC.